A selection of T cell receptor beta chains follows, all from one sample in a study of shared clonotypes between healthy human individuals. Profiling relied on immunoSEQ multiplex PCR, and the TCRdb table lists in-frame clones only, not all of them. The sample holds more than 80,000 clones; roughly two thirds are singletons and the top ten take about 42%. Sequenced: memory CD8+ T cells sorted from blood. Source of these receptors: a young man in good health. Both conserved end residues are part of each CDR3. A D gene is named only where the DNA matches it firmly. Clone size, where shown, is once, few, many, or a class for clones that have expanded.

>TRBJ1-2|NA|NA|TRBV7-9
TGTGCCAGCAGCCCGCTAGAGGGGCCAGAGGGCTACACCTTC
CASSPLEGPEGYTF
>TRBJ1-1|NA|NA|TRBV11-1
TGTGCCAGCAGCTTAGGACCCCTCACTGAAGCTTTCTTT
CASSLGPLTEAFF
>TRBJ1-5|NA|NA|TRBV27
TGTGCCAGCAGTTTACACGGATCCCTTAGCAATCAGCCCCAGCATTTT
CASSLHGSLSNQPQHF
>TRBJ2-1|TRBD1|NA|TRBV11-2
TGTGCCAGCAGCCGGGACAGGGGGCAATACAATGAGCAGTTCTTC
CASSRDRGQYNEQFF
>TRBJ2-1|NA|NA|TRBV5-1
TGCGCCAGCAGCTCATATTCGGGAGATGAGCAGTTCTTC
CASSSYSGDEQFF
>TRBJ1-2|TRBD1|NA|TRBV5-5
TGTGCCAGCAGCCCAATACGACAGGGGGGGAATGGCTACACCTTC
CASSPIRQGGNGYTF
>TRBJ2-5|TRBD1|NA|TRBV2
TGTGCCAGCAGCTTACGACAGGGCGGGTACCAAGAGACCCAGTACTTC
CASSLRQGGYQETQYF
>TRBJ2-7|TRBD1|NA|TRBV7-8
TGTGCCAGCAGCTTAGGGGACAGGGTAAGCTACGAGCAGTACTTC
CASSLGDRVSYEQYF
>TRBJ2-1|TRBD1|NA|TRBV11-3
TGTGCCAGCAGCTTAAAACAGGGGGGAGAGCAGTTCTTC
CASSLKQGGEQFF
>TRBJ1-1|NA|NA|TRBV20-1
TGCAGTGCTAGCCGGGTGACTGAAGCTTTCTTT
CSASRVTEAFF
>TRBJ2-5|NA|NA|TRBV2
TGTGCCAGCAATAGATGGGACCAAGAGACCCAGTACTTC
CASNRWDQETQYF
>TRBJ2-1|NA|many|TRBV2
TGTGCCAGCAGTGAAACGTGGAATGAGCAGTTCTTC
CASSETWNEQFF
>TRBJ2-2|NA|NA|TRBV7-9
TGTGCCAGCAGCCCACCAGACACCGGGGAGCTGTTTTTT
CASSPPDTGELFF
>TRBJ2-2|NA|once|TRBV7-9
TGTGCCAGCAGCTTATTTCAGCAACCGAACACCGGGGAGCTGTTTTTT
CASSLFQQPNTGELFF
>TRBJ1-1|NA|NA|TRBV28
TGTGCCACAAAGTCCCGACAGAACACTGAAGCTTTCTTT
CATKSRQNTEAFF
>TRBJ2-6|TRBD1|NA|TRBV2
TGTGCCAGCACTTGGGACAGGACTCCTGGGGCCAACGTCCTGACTTTC
CASTWDRTPGANVLTF
>TRBJ1-1|NA|NA|TRBV7-2
TGTGCCAGCAGCCCTCGGGGGGGCGAAGCTTTCTTT
CASSPRGGEAFF
>TRBJ1-2|NA|once|TRBV6-1
TGTGCCAGCAGTGAGGGCAGGGCTCGAGCTAACTATGGCTACACCTTC
CASSEGRARANYGYTF
>TRBJ2-5|NA|NA|TRBV29-1
TGCAGCGTAGTTCCCGTGGCAGCACAAGAGACCCAGTACTTC
CSVVPVAAQETQYF
>TRBJ2-7|NA|NA|TRBV7-9
TGTGCCAGCAGCAGGGGGGCCAACGAGCAGTACTTC
CASSRGANEQYF
>TRBJ2-2|NA|NA|TRBV29-1
TGCAGCGTTCCCCGGACAGATAACACCGGGGAGCTGTTTTTT
CSVPRTDNTGELFF
>TRBJ2-3|NA|NA|TRBV5-6
TGTGCCAGCAGCTTGTTTGCGGACTACACAGATACGCAGTATTTT
CASSLFADYTDTQYF
>TRBJ1-2|NA|NA|TRBV27
TGTGCCAGCAGTTTTGTGGGGCAGTGGGACGGCTACACCTTC
CASSFVGQWDGYTF
>TRBJ1-1|NA|NA|TRBV7-6
TGTGCCAGCAGCTTAGCGCGATCGGGGTTGAACACTGAAGCTTTCTTT
CASSLARSGLNTEAFF
>TRBJ2-1|TRBD2|few|TRBV6-6
TGTGCCAGCAGTTACTCGCGGGAGGGCCGTGATGAGCAGTTCTTC
CASSYSREGRDEQFF
>TRBJ2-1|TRBD1|NA|TRBV2
TGTGCCAGCAGTGAAAGGACAGGGTACAATGAGCAGTTCTTC
CASSERTGYNEQFF
>TRBJ2-3|TRBD1|many|TRBV9
TGTGCCAGCAGCGTAGATCCCCACAGGGGACGATTCACAGATACGCAGTATTTT
CASSVDPHRGRFTDTQYF
>TRBJ2-4|NA|NA|TRBV27
TGTGCCACCTCCGGGCAGGGCCCCTCCAAAAACATTCAGTACTTC
CATSGQGPSKNIQYF
>TRBJ1-3|NA|few|TRBV29-1
TGCAGCGTCTGGGGTGTCTCTGGAAACACCATATATTTT
CSVWGVSGNTIYF